Listed here are 15 T cell receptor beta chains from one sample, sequenced in a study of blood T cells in healthy people across ages. Using a J-beta primer mix together with a sample-barcoded 5' primer, a second PCR was run for roughly 6 to 12 cycles. TCRdb recomputed calls from the 5' RACE reads with MiXCR, one row per CDR3 protein. Here the sample spans under 2 million distinct CDR3 sequences, about 35% being singletons. The sample comprised blood. These receptors all stem from a woman aged 30 to 39 in good health.

The chain recombines TRBV12-3 or TRBV12-4 with TRBJ2-1, with no clear D. Between the trimmed V and J ends, which lost 3 bases and 5 bases, there was a span of 14 bases. This CDR3 has 15 residues. CDR3 loop: CASSLRYPRNNEQFF. CDR3 coding DNA: TGTGCCAGCAGTTTGAGATATCCGCGAAACAATGAGCAGTTCTTC.

This clonotype was seen only a few times. V is TRBV5-1 and J is TRBJ1-2, with no clear D. V was pared by 3 bases and J by 4 bases, with 13 bases between. Per the germline V gene, CDR1 is SGHRS and CDR2 is YFSETQ. The CDR3 is made up of 14 amino acids. CDR3 in amino acids: CASSSHQLSYGYTF. CDR3 nucleotides: TGCGCCAGCAGCTCACATCAACTTAGCTATGGCTACACCTTC. The full variable domain, rest sourced from reference TRBV5-1 and TRBJ1-2, is KAGVTQTPRYLIKTRGQQVTLSCSPISGHRSVSWYQQTPGQGLQFLFEYFSETQRNKGNFPGRFSGRQFSNSRSEMNVSTLELGDSALYLCASSSHQLSYGYTFGSGTRLTVV.

V gene TRBV6-1 combines with J gene TRBJ2-3; 8 bases are shared with TRBD2. Germline values: CDR1 MNHNS, CDR2 SASEGT. This CDR3 region has 15 residues. Unmatched junction bases numbered 5, after V lost 0 bases and J lost 6 bases. In nucleotides, the CDR3 is TGTGCCAGCAGTGAAGCGAGTAGCGGGGCCGATACGCAGTATTTT. This codes for CASSEASSGADTQYF.

V gene TRBV27 combines with J gene TRBJ1-6; tentatively, D is TRBD1 (5 bases). The CDR3 consists of 14 residues. Germline V gene data show CDR1 as MNHEY and CDR2 as SMNVEV (reference sequence). Trimming took off 0 bases at V and 7 bases at J, with 7 bases between the two ends. CDR3 bases: TGTGCCAGCAGTTTATCCAGGGCCAATTCACCCCTCCACTTT. It yields the protein CASSLSRANSPLHF.

This clonotype showed up many times. This CDR3 is CASSQASQGRYEQYF. CDR3 DNA: TGCGCCAGCAGCCAAGCTTCCCAGGGGCGGTACGAGCAGTACTTC. The chain carries TRBV4-1 and TRBJ2-7, with D possibly TRBD1 on 6 matching bases. CDR3 size: 15 residues. Germline V gene lookup returns CDR1 MGHRA and CDR2 YSYEKL. The V end lost 1 base, the J end lost 4 bases, and 14 bases lay between the germline ends.

The V gene is TRBV11-2, the J gene TRBJ1-1; D gene uncertain. V lost 1 base, J lost 1 base, and 10 bases lay in between. The CDR3 totals 15 residues. Germline values: CDR1 SGHAT, CDR2 FQNNGV. The CDR3 spells CASSLVGEPNTEAFF. DNA of the CDR3: TGTGCCAGCAGCTTAGTGGGAGAGCCGAACACTGAAGCTTTCTTT.

The chain recombines TRBV9 with TRBJ2-3, with a tentative D call TRBD2 (6 bases). The CDR3 has 16 residues. Deletions cut 4 bases from V and 6 bases from J, with 21 bases between. CDR1 is SGDLS and CDR2 is YYNGEE in the germline V gene. The CDR3, as DNA: TGTGCCAGCAGCATAGCAGTCGGGGACTCCGCGGATACGCAGTATTTT. Translation gives CASSIAVGDSADTQYF.

This rearrangement joins TRBV7-9 to TRBJ1-2; 8 bases map to TRBD1. Germline values: CDR1 SEHNR, CDR2 FQNEAQ (reference sequence). CDR3 size: 14 residues. V shed 8 bases and J 2 bases; nucleotides not matched to a gene: 7. The CDR3 DNA reads as TGTGCCAGCGGCACGGGACAGGAGAACTATGGCTACACCTTC. Residues: CASGTGQENYGYTF.

V is TRBV6-1 and J is TRBJ1-6; TRBD1 might be the D (6 bases). Trimming shortened V by 3 bases and J by 8 bases, and 17 bases separated the two germline ends. Germline assignment: CDR1 MNHNS and CDR2 SASEGT. The CDR3 totals 16 residues. CDR3 DNA sequence: TGTGCCAGCAGTGACTGGGCAGGGGCCCTACATTCACCCCTCCACTTT. This gives the protein CASSDWAGALHSPLHF.

Only a few counts were recorded for this clonotype. The chain combines TRBV4-1 with TRBJ2-3; D might be TRBD2 (5 bases). V was trimmed by 4 bases and J by 4 bases, leaving 15 bases between them. This CDR3 is built from 15 residues. CDR1 is MGHRA and CDR2 is YSYEKL in the germline V gene. CDR3 loop: CASSRRELVADTQYF. CDR3 nucleotides: TGCGCCAGCAGCCGACGTGAACTAGTCGCAGATACGCAGTATTTT.

CDR3 in DNA: TGTGCCACCAGTGACCCTAGGGACGGGAGGGACAATGAGCAGTTCTTC. Amino acids: CATSDPRDGRDNEQFF. The gene calls are TRBV24-1 and TRBJ2-1; 8 bases fit TRBD2. CDR1 is KGHDR, CDR2 SFDVKD, per germline. This CDR3 contains 16 residues. J was trimmed by 5 bases and V by 4 bases; bases with no gene match: 9.

This clonotype was recorded a few times. This sequence joins TRBV4-1 and TRBJ2-7; D possibly corresponds to TRBD1 (6 bases). In germline, CDR1 is MGHRA, CDR2 YSYEKL. Trimming removed 8 bases from V and 4 bases from J, with 9 bases in between. The length of the CDR3 is 11 residues. The CDR3 sequence is CASQQGYEQYF. The CDR3 bases are TGCGCCAGCCAACAGGGTTACGAGCAGTACTTC.

V usage is TRBV2 and J usage is TRBJ2-7, with 10 bases fitting TRBD2. Germline V gene lookup returns CDR1 SNHLY and CDR2 FYNNEI. This CDR3 has 15 residues. V shed 6 bases, J shed 3 bases, and the junction held 8 bases outside the gene matches. The CDR3 spells CASSRGLADYYEQYF. Written as DNA, the CDR3 is TGTGCCAGCAGCCGAGGACTAGCGGACTACTACGAGCAGTACTTC.

This chain connects TRBV11-2 to TRBJ2-7, with TRBD2 as a possible D gene (6 bases). V was shortened by 4 bases and J by 5 bases, with 21 bases between the two germline ends. The CDR3 is 16 residues long. The germline V gene has CDR1 SGHAT and CDR2 FQNNGV. The CDR3, as DNA: TGTGCCAGCAGCTCCCTCCTAGCGCGACCCCTCCACGAGCAGTACTTC. It translates to CASSSLLARPLHEQYF.

The chain links TRBV6-5 to TRBJ2-7; D remains unclear. The V and J ends lost 9 bases and 2 bases respectively, with 8 bases between them. CDR1 and CDR2 (germline): MNHEY, SVGAGI. The CDR3 consists of 11 residues. The CDR3 reads CAREPPYEQYF. Written as DNA, the CDR3 is TGTGCCAGGGAGCCCCCCTACGAGCAGTACTTC.